The rows below give T cell receptor beta chains drawn from one sample of a study of human T cells and chemical hapten exposure. TCRdb fed the RACE reads into MiXCR, producing one record per CDR3 protein. The sample holds some 79,000 distinct CDR3 sequences, about 10% seen once. The specimen comprised whole blood, sampled in connection with sensitization to the hapten diphenylcyclopropenone (DPC). The receptors come from a woman between 45 and 60 years old with alopecia areata. Some clones in this sample may be carry-over from other donors' samples. Each CDR3 is given with its conserved first and last residue. D genes are given only for firm matches. Clone size appears in some rows only: once, few, many, or a class for an expanded clone.

TRBJ2-5	few	TRBD2	16	TRBV12-3/TRBV12-4	CASSRLPAGNQETQYF	TGTGCCAGCAGCCGTCTCCCAGCGGGAAACCAAGAGACCCAGTACTTC
TRBJ2-7	many	.	12	TRBV20-1	CSATGVSDEQYF	TGCAGTGCGACGGGTGTGTCCGACGAGCAGTACTTC
TRBJ1-2	few	.	16	TRBV7-2	CASSLMVAGAGTGYTF	TGTGCCAGCAGCTTAATGGTGGCTGGGGCGGGTACTGGCTACACCTTC
TRBJ2-5	many	.	15	TRBV7-9	CASSLGGVNQETQYF	TGTGCCAGCAGCTTAGGGGGGGTCAACCAAGAGACCCAGTACTTC
TRBJ2-1	many	TRBD2	14	TRBV20-1	CSAPIAGGRNEQFF	TGCAGTGCTCCGATAGCGGGAGGGCGCAATGAGCAGTTCTTC
TRBJ2-3	many	.	13	TRBV7-2	CASTQPGTDTQYF	TGTGCCAGCACCCAGCCTGGCACAGATACGCAGTATTTT
TRBJ2-1	.	.	17	TRBV19	CASSISSRRSSYNEQFF	TGTGCCAGTAGTATCTCCTCCCGACGGAGCTCCTACAATGAGCAGTTCTTC
TRBJ1-1	many	.	15	TRBV7-8	CASSLNRDRGTEAFF	TGTGCCAGCAGCCTGAACAGGGACCGTGGCACTGAAGCTTTCTTT
TRBJ1-3	.	.	15	TRBV4-1	CASSQRIISGNTIYF	TGCGCCAGCAGCCAACGAATCATCTCTGGAAACACCATATATTTT
TRBJ2-3	few	.	14	TRBV19	CATRRQASTDTQYF	TGTGCCACCCGTCGGCAGGCTAGCACAGATACGCAGTATTTT
TRBJ2-3	many	.	16	TRBV20-1	CSAPDGSIEIPDTQYF	TGCAGTGCTCCGGATGGGTCTATCGAGATCCCAGATACGCAGTATTTT
TRBJ2-1	many	TRBD2	15	TRBV5-4	CASSLGLAGGVEQFF	TGTGCCAGCAGCCTGGGACTAGCGGGAGGGGTGGAGCAGTTCTTC
TRBJ2-1	many	.	9	TRBV7-9	CASNGEQFF	TGTGCCAGCAACGGGGAGCAGTTCTTC
TRBJ2-1	.	TRBD2	15	TRBV27	CASSPRTSGINEQFF	TGTGCCAGCAGTCCTAGGACTAGCGGGATCAATGAGCAGTTCTTC
TRBJ2-5	many	.	13	TRBV6-1	CASSEGYRETQYF	TGTGCCAGCAGTGAAGGTTACAGGGAGACCCAGTACTTC
TRBJ2-1	few	TRBD1	14	TRBV2	CASKGTGPYNEQFF	TGTGCCAGCAAAGGGACAGGCCCCTACAATGAGCAGTTCTTC
TRBJ2-5	many	.	12	TRBV29-1	CSVEVSVGHRYF	TGCAGCGTTGAAGTTTCCGTTGGCCACAGGTACTTC
TRBJ1-3	.	TRBD1	20	TRBV28	CASSNTGTGILAPTGNTIYF	TGTGCCAGCAGTAACACCGGGACAGGGATTCTGGCCCCAACTGGAAACACCATATATTTT
TRBJ2-1	few	.	12	TRBV24-1	CATTGVRDEQFF	TGTGCCACCACAGGGGTTCGCGATGAGCAGTTCTTC
TRBJ1-3	few	TRBD1	13	TRBV30	CAWIGQGGNTIYF	TGTGCCTGGATAGGACAGGGTGGAAACACCATATATTTT
TRBJ2-3	.	TRBD1	14	TRBV6-5	CASSRDRGADTQYF	TGTGCCAGCAGTCGGGACAGGGGGGCAGATACGCAGTATTTT
TRBJ2-5	many	.	15	TRBV4-1	CASSQDPIWGKTQYF	TGCGCCAGCAGCCAAGATCCCATATGGGGCAAGACCCAGTACTTC
TRBJ2-7	.	.	13	TRBV15	CATSRDPSYEQYF	TGTGCCACCAGCAGAGATCCTTCCTACGAGCAGTACTTC
TRBJ2-1	.	.	12	TRBV16	CASSRVGYEQFF	TGTGCCAGCAGCCGCGTTGGTTATGAGCAGTTCTTC
TRBJ2-7	.	.	13	TRBV12-3/TRBV12-4	CASRITGMDEQYF	TGTGCCAGCAGGATCACAGGGATGGACGAGCAGTACTTC
TRBJ2-5	many	.	14	TRBV7-9	CASSVGPWEETQYF	TGTGCCAGCAGCGTGGGACCGTGGGAAGAGACCCAGTACTTC
TRBJ1-4	many	TRBD1	18	TRBV7-2	CASSSRTGGGATNEKLFF	TGTGCCAGCAGCTCCCGGACAGGGGGAGGTGCAACTAATGAAAAACTGTTTTTT
TRBJ2-3	.	.	14	TRBV20-1	CSARDSAMTDTQYF	TGCAGTGCTAGAGATAGCGCCATGACAGATACGCAGTATTTT
TRBJ2-1	many	.	12	TRBV12-3/TRBV12-4	CASSFSGNEQFF	TGTGCCAGCAGTTTTTCTGGAAATGAGCAGTTCTTC
TRBJ1-5	few	.	13	TRBV6-2/TRBV6-3	CASSHGRAAAQHF	TGTGCCAGCAGCCACGGACGGGCCGCAGCCCAGCATTTT
TRBJ2-1	.	.	19	TRBV5-6	CASSPSPGQKMNPHNEQFF	TGTGCCAGCAGCCCCTCCCCCGGGCAAAAGATGAATCCCCACAATGAGCAGTTCTTC
TRBJ2-1	few	.	13	TRBV29-1	CSVGGGGPVEQFF	TGCAGCGTTGGAGGAGGGGGTCCTGTTGAGCAGTTCTTC
TRBJ2-1	many	TRBD1	17	TRBV6-2/TRBV6-3	CASSTFRGRGGHNEQFF	TGTGCCAGCAGCACATTCAGGGGGAGAGGGGGCCACAATGAGCAGTTCTTC
TRBJ1-1	.	.	14	TRBV3-1	CASSQAGPNTEAFF	TGTGCCAGCAGCCAAGCAGGCCCGAACACTGAAGCTTTCTTT
TRBJ1-1	.	TRBD1	14	TRBV6-5	CVSRTTGVNTEAFF	TGTGTCAGCAGAACTACAGGGGTCAACACTGAAGCTTTCTTT
TRBJ2-2	.	.	14	TRBV7-9	CASSPAAHSGELFF	TGTGCCAGCAGCCCAGCGGCGCACTCCGGGGAGCTGTTTTTT
TRBJ2-1	many	.	14	TRBV20-1	CSAIVVGRDWEQFF	TGCAGTGCCATAGTGGTCGGACGGGATTGGGAGCAGTTCTTC
TRBJ2-3	few	.	13	TRBV6-1	CASSVKGTDTQYF	TGTGCCAGCAGTGTGAAGGGAACAGATACGCAGTATTTT
TRBJ2-7	many	.	13	TRBV28	CASSIGGGYEQYF	TGTGCCAGCAGTATAGGAGGGGGATACGAGCAGTACTTC
TRBJ2-7	many	TRBD1	16	TRBV6-5	CASNYGGQGALYEQYF	TGTGCCAGCAACTACGGGGGACAGGGGGCGCTTTACGAGCAGTACTTC
TRBJ2-6	.	TRBD1	17	TRBV12-3/TRBV12-4	CASTPGQGGSGANVLTF	TGTGCCAGCACACCGGGACAGGGTGGCTCTGGGGCCAACGTCCTGACTTTC
TRBJ2-5	many	.	13	TRBV29-1	CSVPRDVQETQYF	TGCAGCGTCCCCCGGGATGTACAAGAGACCCAGTACTTC
TRBJ2-2	many	.	15	TRBV12-3/TRBV12-4	CASSLGGRATGELFF	TGTGCCAGCAGTTTAGGTGGGAGAGCCACCGGGGAGCTGTTTTTT
TRBJ1-1	many	.	12	TRBV5-1	CASKEGRDEAFF	TGCGCCAGCAAGGAGGGGAGGGATGAAGCTTTCTTT
TRBJ2-2	few	TRBD2	19	TRBV9	CASSPHGLAGVSGTGELFF	TGTGCCAGCAGCCCCCACGGACTAGCGGGAGTGTCGGGCACCGGGGAGCTGTTTTTT
TRBJ1-1	many	.	13	TRBV7-9	CASSPPGRSEAFF	TGTGCCAGCAGCCCACCGGGCAGGAGTGAAGCTTTCTTT
TRBJ2-1	many	TRBD2	20	TRBV9	CASSPRVPGLAGGIYNEQFF	TGTGCCAGCAGCCCCCGCGTACCGGGACTAGCGGGAGGGATTTACAATGAGCAGTTCTTC
TRBJ2-7	many	TRBD2	15	TRBV28	CASRGPGLEPYEQYF	TGTGCCAGCAGGGGACCGGGACTAGAACCCTACGAGCAGTACTTC
TRBJ2-7	.	.	12	TRBV20-1	CSVRDRTYEQYF	TGCAGTGTTCGTGACAGGACCTACGAGCAGTACTTC
TRBJ2-7	few	.	14	TRBV20-1	CSARRSGASYEQYF	TGCAGTGCTAGAAGGTCAGGCGCATCCTACGAGCAGTACTTC
TRBJ1-4	.	.	14	TRBV29-1	CSVSTGATNEKLFF	TGCAGCGTCTCGACGGGGGCGACTAATGAAAAACTGTTTTTT
TRBJ1-1	many	.	11	TRBV3-1	CASSTNTEAFF	TGTGCCAGCAGCACGAACACTGAAGCTTTCTTT
TRBJ2-3	.	.	14	TRBV11-2	CASSQGGTTDTQYF	TGTGCCAGCAGCCAAGGAGGGACCACAGATACGCAGTATTTT
TRBJ2-5	many	TRBD2	17	TRBV7-6	CASSPWRESRFMETQYF	TGTGCCAGCAGCCCCTGGCGGGAGTCTCGATTTATGGAGACCCAGTACTTC
TRBJ1-1	.	.	11	TRBV29-1	CSWRRNTEAFF	TGCAGCTGGAGGAGGAACACTGAAGCTTTCTTT
TRBJ2-7	.	TRBD2	15	TRBV7-2	CASSSRAGGTYEQYF	TGTGCCAGCAGTTCCAGAGCGGGAGGGACCTACGAGCAGTACTTC
TRBJ2-1	few	.	11	TRBV20-1	CSVAAYNEQFF	TGCAGTGTTGCGGCTTACAATGAGCAGTTCTTC
TRBJ2-7	.	.	15	TRBV7-9	CASSFQGGIIHEQYF	TGTGCCAGCAGCTTCCAGGGGGGTATTATCCACGAGCAGTACTTC